This T cell receptor (beta chain) was obtained from a study of blood T cell repertoires in COVID-19. Background on the study: From the United States, Italy and Spain came samples of acute and convalescent COVID-19.

V lost 3 bases to trimming and J lost 9 bases; unmatched junction nucleotides: 3. Germline CDR1 is SQVTM and CDR2 is ANQGSEA. This CDR3 is built from 12 residues. Methods used by the authors: The authors estimated nucleated cell counts from reference gene primer amplification. Assay used: immunoSEQ multiplex PCR; TCRdb lists only in-frame clones, some missing. V and J calls plus clone size are reproduced from that table; the DNA served to infer D and trimming. The sample holds about 23,000 clones; about nine tenths are singletons and the top ten take approximately 20%. The chain recombines TRBV29-1 with TRBJ1-5; 9 bases line up with TRBD1. The sequencing sample was made of peripheral blood. The sequence derives from a human donor in a cohort sampled during active COVID-19. CDR3 in amino acids: CSVETGGGPQHF. The DNA of the CDR3 is TGCAGCGTTGAGACAGGGGGAGGGCCCCAGCATTTT. Complete variable domain (other parts from reference TRBV29-1 and TRBJ1-5): SAVISQKPSRDICQRGTSLTIQCQVDSQVTMMFWYRQQPGQSLTLIATANQGSEATYESGFVIDKFPISRPNLTFSTLTVSNMSPEDSSIYLCSVETGGGPQHFGDGTRLSIL.